This TCR beta chain was observed in a study of T cells in localized non-small cell lung cancer. Notes on the study in general: Compared with tumor, uninvolved adjacent lung displayed greater T cell clonality, ranking highest overall. For the top 100 tumor clones, a median roughly 56 also appeared in adjacent lung. Owing to sequencing of a solitary tumor region, heterogeneity cannot be discounted.

Assay used: immunoSEQ multiplex PCR; TCRdb lists only in-frame clones, some missing. The sample has tens of thousands of clones, 86% seen once. With respect to this clone: Antigen unknown.

The clonotype was recovered from a woman aged 18-55 years with stage III lung adenocarcinoma. This specimen was peripheral blood, taken before any cancer treatment.

The CDR3: CASSGGTGGVYEQYF. DNA of the CDR3: TGTGCCAGCAGTGGAGGGACAGGGGGAGTGTACGAGCAGTACTTC. This chain uses TRBV6-1 with TRBJ2-7; 11 nucleotides match TRBD1. J lost 4 bases, V lost 4 bases, and 6 bases had no gene match. Germline V gene sequence: CDR1 MNHNS, CDR2 SASEGT. The CDR3 has 15 amino acids.